The entry below gives a single T cell receptor beta chain sequence along with its context. Its cognate antigen has yet to be identified. Per-base quality was not reported, and no clone a single base away is much larger than it. This sample was included in a study of T-cell memory formation after mild COVID-19 (dated by TCRdb to the early 2020s). Study-wide context: TCR sequence clusters from the two donors were found to be largely donor specific. In two donors, T-cell clones that expanded and contracted after mild COVID-19 were tracked by sequencing TCRalpha and TCRbeta repertoires over time. Two young, previously healthy adult volunteers made up the cohort, one male and one female.

Ficoll-Paque density gradient centrifugation was the method used to isolate PBMCs. The CDR3 sequence holds 13 residues, the cysteine and phenylalanine included. Only CDR3 DNA is held: 39 bases, read in frame from base 1. Broader findings and caveats from the paper: Some responding clones were detected in pre-infection memory, which suggested that pre-existing cross-reactive memory T cells had joined the SARS-CoV-2 response. Clones that contracted from day 15 to 85 showed balanced CD4/CD8 phenotypes, whereas a second wave of clones that expanded from day 15 to 37 leaned towards CD4+. Contracting CD4+ clones were located mainly in the CM and EM memory subsets, whereas CD8+ clones were found to be enriched in EMRA. The study included only a couple of mild cases, and larger cohorts that include severe cases with pre-infection samples were judged to be necessary. SARS-CoV-2 specificity of the second-wave clones peaking on day 37 was not confirmed.

Reads for this sample came from an Illumina NovaSeq 6000. TCRalpha and TCRbeta cDNA libraries were constructed by 5'RACE with constant-segment primers, with sample barcodes and unique molecular identifiers being introduced. RNA was extracted from every sample with Trizol reagent. The libraries were amplified in two PCR steps, and the second step added a second sample barcode and Illumina TruSeq adapters. Sequencing of libraries was performed on an Illumina NovaSeq with 2 x 150 bp paired-end reads. From the authors' description of their analysis: Demultiplexing of reads and collapsing into UMI-guided consensus sequences were performed with migec v1.2.7. Using mixcr v2.1.11, the UMI consensuses were aligned to TRA and TRB V and J templates and assembled into clonotypes. Expanded or contracted clonotypes were those called significant by both edgeR and NoisET, with noise models trained on biological replicates. For edgeR calls, the cutoffs were a false discovery rate-adjusted p below 0.01 and a log2 fold-change threshold of 1. PCA with hierarchical clustering of max-normalized trajectories of the 1000 most abundant clonotypes was used as exploratory dynamics analysis. Separately sequenced CD4+ and CD8+ repertoires were used to assign the CD4 or CD8 phenotype of responding clones. The raw public reads went through TCRdb reprocessing: fastp at Q25, MiXCR clone calling, in-frame beta chains kept. Each CDR3 protein gets just one entry, which takes the most common genes and DNA from the rows behind it. The V and J calls and clone size come from TCRdb's table, not from the authors' own analysis. In this sample the table shows about 200,000 distinct CDR3 sequences, over 7.5% of which occur a single time. Clones ranked in the top ten supply 3.5% of the sample.

Sequencing input: PBMCs or a T cell subset sorted from them (not recorded which). The TCR sequence derives from a man in his late teens or twenties who had mild COVID-19 (a few samples of this study predate the infection). The sample titles of this study are shuffled in the database, so cell type and time point are left out; the donor was told from shared clones. The chain links TRBV21-1 with TRBJ2-6. TRBV21-1 is a pseudogene locus. The DNA reads TGTGCCAGCAGCCAGCCTGGGGCCAACGTCCTGACTTTC. Its translation reads: CASSQPGANVLTF.